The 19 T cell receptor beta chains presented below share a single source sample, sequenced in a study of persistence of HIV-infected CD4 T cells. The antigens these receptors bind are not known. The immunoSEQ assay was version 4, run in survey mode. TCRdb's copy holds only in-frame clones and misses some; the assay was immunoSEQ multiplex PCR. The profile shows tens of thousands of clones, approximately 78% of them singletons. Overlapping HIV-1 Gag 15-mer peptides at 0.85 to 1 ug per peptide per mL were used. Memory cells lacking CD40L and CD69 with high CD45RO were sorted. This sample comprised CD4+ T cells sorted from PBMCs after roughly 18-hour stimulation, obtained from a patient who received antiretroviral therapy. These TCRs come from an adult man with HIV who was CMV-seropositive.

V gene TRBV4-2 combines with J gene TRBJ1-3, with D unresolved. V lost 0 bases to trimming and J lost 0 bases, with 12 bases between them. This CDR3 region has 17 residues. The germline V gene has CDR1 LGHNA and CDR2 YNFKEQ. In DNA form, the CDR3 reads TGTGCCAGCAGCCAAGAAGGCGGATGGAGCTCTGGAAACACCATATATTTT. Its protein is CASSQEGGWSSGNTIYF.

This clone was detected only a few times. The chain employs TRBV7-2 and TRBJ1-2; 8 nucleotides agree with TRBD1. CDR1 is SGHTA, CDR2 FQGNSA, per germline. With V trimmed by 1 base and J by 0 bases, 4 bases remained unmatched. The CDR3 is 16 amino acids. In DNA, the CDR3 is TGTGCCAGCAGCTTAGGGACAGGGAACACTAACTATGGCTACACCTTC. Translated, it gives CASSLGTGNTNYGYTF. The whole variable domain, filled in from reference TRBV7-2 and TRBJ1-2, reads GAGVSQSPSNKVTEKGKDVELRCDPISGHTALYWYRQSLGQGLEFLIYFQGNSAPDKSGLPSDRFSAERTGGSVSTLTIQRTQQEDSAVYLCASSLGTGNTNYGYTFGSGTRLTVV.

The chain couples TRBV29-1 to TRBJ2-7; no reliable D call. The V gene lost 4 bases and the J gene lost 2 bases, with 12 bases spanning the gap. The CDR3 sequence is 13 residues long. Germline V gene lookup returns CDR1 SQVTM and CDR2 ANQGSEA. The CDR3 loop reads CSVVLQAAYEQYF. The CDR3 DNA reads TGCAGCGTTGTGTTGCAGGCGGCCTACGAGCAGTACTTC.

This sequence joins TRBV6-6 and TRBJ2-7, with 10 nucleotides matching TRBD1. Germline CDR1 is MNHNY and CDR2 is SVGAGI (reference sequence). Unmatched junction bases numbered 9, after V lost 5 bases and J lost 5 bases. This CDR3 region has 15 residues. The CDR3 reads CASSGWTGGSHEQYF. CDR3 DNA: TGTGCCAGCAGTGGATGGACAGGGGGGTCCCACGAGCAGTACTTC.

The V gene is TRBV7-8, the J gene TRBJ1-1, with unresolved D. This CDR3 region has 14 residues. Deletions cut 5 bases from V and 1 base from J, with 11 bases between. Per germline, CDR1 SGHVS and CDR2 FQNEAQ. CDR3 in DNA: TGTGCCAGCAGCCGAGTGGCAGCGAACACTGAAGCTTTCTTT. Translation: CASSRVAANTEAFF.

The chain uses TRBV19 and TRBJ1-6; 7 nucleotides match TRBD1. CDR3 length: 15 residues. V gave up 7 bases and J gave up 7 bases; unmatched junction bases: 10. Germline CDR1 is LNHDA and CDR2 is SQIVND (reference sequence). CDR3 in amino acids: CASTTRQGQNSPLHF. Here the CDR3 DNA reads TGTGCCAGTACCACTCGACAGGGACAGAATTCACCCCTCCACTTT.

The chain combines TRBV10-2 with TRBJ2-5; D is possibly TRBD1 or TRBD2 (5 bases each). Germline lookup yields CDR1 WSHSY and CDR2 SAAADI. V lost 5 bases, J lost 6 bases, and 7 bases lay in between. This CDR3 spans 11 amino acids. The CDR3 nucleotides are TGCGCCAGCAGTCAGGGACAGACCCAGTACTTC. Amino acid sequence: CASSQGQTQYF.

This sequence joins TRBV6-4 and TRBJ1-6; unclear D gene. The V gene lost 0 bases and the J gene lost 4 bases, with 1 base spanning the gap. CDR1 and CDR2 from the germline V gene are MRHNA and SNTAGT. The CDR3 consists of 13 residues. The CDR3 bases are TGTGCCAGCAGTGACTCTTATAATTCACCCCTCCACTTT. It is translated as CASSDSYNSPLHF.

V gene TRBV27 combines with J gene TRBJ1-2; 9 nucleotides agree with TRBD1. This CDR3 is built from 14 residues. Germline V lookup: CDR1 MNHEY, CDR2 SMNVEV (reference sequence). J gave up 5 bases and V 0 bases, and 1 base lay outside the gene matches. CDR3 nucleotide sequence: TGTGCCAGCAGTTTATCGGGACAGGGATATGGCTACACCTTC. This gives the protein CASSLSGQGYGYTF.

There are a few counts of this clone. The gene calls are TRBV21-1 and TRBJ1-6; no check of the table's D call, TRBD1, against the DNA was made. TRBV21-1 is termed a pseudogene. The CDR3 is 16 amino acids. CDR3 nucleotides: TGTGCCAGCAGCAAATTGAATAGGGGGAATAATTCACCCCTCCACTTT. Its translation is CASSKLNRGNNSPLHF.

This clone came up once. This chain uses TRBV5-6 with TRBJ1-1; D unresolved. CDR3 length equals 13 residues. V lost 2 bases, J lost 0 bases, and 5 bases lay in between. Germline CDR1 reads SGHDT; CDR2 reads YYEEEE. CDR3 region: CASSLGMNTEAFF. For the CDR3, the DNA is TGTGCCAGCAGCTTAGGCATGAACACTGAAGCTTTCTTT.

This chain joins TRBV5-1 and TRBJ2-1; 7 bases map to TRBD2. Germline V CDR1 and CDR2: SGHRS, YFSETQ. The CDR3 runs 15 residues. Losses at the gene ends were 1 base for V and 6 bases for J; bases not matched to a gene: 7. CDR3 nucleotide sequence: TGCGCCAGCAGCTTGAGCCTAGCGGCGACCAATGAGCAGTTCTTC. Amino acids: CASSLSLAATNEQFF. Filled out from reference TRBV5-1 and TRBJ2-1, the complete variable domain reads KAGVTQTPRYLIKTRGQQVTLSCSPISGHRSVSWYQQTPGQGLQFLFEYFSETQRNKGNFPGRFSGRQFSNSRSEMNVSTLELGDSALYLCASSLSLAATNEQFFGPGTRLTVL.

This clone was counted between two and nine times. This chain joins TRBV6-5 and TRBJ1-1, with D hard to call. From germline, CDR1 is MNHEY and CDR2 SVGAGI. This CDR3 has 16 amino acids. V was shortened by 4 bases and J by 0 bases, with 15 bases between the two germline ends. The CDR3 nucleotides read TGTGCCAGCAGTTTTATGGGCCGGAGCATGAACACTGAAGCTTTCTTT. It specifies CASSFMGRSMNTEAFF.

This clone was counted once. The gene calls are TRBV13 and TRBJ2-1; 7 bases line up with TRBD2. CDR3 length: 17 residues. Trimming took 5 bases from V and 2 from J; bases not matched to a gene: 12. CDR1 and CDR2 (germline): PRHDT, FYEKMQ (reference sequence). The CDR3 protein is CASSISGPRFPYNEQFF. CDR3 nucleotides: TGTGCCAGCAGCATTAGCGGGCCCCGCTTTCCCTACAATGAGCAGTTCTTC.

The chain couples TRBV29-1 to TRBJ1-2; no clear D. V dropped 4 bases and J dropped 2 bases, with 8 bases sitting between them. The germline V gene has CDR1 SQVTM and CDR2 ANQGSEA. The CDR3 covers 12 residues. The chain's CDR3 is CSVGEFNYGYTF. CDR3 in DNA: TGCAGCGTTGGTGAGTTCAACTATGGCTACACCTTC.

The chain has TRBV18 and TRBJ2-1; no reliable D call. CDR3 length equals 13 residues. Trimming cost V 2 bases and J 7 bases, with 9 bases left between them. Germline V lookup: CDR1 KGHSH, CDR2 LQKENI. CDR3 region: CASSPDIANEQFF. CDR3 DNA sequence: TGTGCCAGCTCACCAGACATTGCGAATGAGCAGTTCTTC.

The CDR3 is CASSPANSETQYF. CDR3 DNA sequence: TGTGCCAGCTCACCGGCAAATTCGGAGACCCAGTACTTC. The chain recombines TRBV18 with TRBJ2-5; D unclear. The CDR3 runs to 13 residues. Germline CDR1 reads KGHSH; CDR2 reads LQKENI. V was pared by 3 bases and J by 5 bases, with 10 bases between.

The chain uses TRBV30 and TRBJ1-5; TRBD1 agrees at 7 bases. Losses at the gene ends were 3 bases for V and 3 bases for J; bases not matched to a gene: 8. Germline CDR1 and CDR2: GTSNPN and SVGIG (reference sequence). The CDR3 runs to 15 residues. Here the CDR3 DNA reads TGTGCCTGGAGCCGGGACAGAGTCTACAATCAGCCCCAGCATTTT. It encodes CAWSRDRVYNQPQHF. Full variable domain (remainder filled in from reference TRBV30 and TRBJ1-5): SQTIHQWPATLVQPVGSPLSLECTVEGTSNPNLYWYRQAAGRGLQLLFYSVGIGQISSEVPQNLSASRPQDRQFILSSKKLLLSDSGFYLCAWSRDRVYNQPQHFGDGTRLSIL.

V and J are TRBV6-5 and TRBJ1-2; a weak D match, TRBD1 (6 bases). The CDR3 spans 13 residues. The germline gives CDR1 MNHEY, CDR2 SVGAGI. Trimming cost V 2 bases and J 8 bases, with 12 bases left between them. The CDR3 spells CASSYEGVSGYTF. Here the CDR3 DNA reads TGTGCCAGCAGTTACGAGGGGGTCTCAGGCTACACCTTC.